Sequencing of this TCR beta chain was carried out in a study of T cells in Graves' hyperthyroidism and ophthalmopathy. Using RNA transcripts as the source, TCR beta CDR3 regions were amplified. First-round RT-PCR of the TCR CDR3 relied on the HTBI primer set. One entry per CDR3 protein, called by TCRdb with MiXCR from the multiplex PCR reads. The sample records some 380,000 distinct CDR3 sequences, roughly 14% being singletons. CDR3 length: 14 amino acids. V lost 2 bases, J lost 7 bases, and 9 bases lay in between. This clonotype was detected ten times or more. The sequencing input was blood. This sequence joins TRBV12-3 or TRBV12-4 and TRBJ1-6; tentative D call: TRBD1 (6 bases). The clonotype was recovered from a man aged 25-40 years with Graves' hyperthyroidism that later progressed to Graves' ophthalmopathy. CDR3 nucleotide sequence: TGTGCCAGCAGTTTAAACAGGGTCAATTCACCCCTCCACTTT. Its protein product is CASSLNRVNSPLHF.